These 3 T cell receptor beta chains share one sample of origin, sequenced in a study of CD8+ T cells in alopecia areata listed by TCRdb under 2018. What this sample's time point label stands for: more than 3 weeks on oral tofacitinib. Interpreted using the paper, the treatment or condition label stands for: oral pan-JAK inhibitor, 5-10 mg twice daily. The method behind the library was the immunoSEQ multiplex PCR assay. RNA was extracted from all samples and reverse transcribed into cDNA, which served as template for TCR sequencing. TCRdb retrieved this table from immuneACCESS and kept in-frame rearrangements only. Not all clones are present; in checked studies, unresolved V genes account for under half, and no reason is known for the remainder. Recorded for this sample are about 210,000 clones; more than 45% of them occurred a single time. The leading ten clones occupy roughly 1.5% of the sample.

The sample in question was CD4+ T cells sorted from blood, obtained at week 4, from a patient treated with tofacitinib. The receptors were gathered from a human donor with alopecia areata.

The chain recombines TRBV29-1 with TRBJ1-2; D may be TRBD1 (6 bases). CDR3 length: 10 amino acids. Germline values: CDR1 SQVTM, CDR2 ANQGSEA. Trimming took 4 bases from V and 11 from J, leaving 11 bases between them. The CDR3: CSVGKGVYTF. In DNA form, the CDR3 reads TGCAGCGTTGGCAAGGGGGTTTACACCTTC.

The genes are TRBV30 and TRBJ2-7; 7 bases are shared with TRBD1. Germline V gives CDR1 GTSNPN, CDR2 SVGIG (reference sequence). The V and J ends lost 8 bases and 1 base, in that order; junction bases with no gene match: 5. CDR3 size: 12 residues. CDR3 amino acids: CAGRDSSYEQYF. The CDR3 coding sequence is TGTGCCGGCCGGGACAGTTCCTACGAGCAGTACTTC.

This clone turned up a few times. Other DNA sequences in this sample translate to the same CDR3. The chain has TRBV15 and TRBJ1-5, with D unresolved. CDR1 and CDR2 from the germline V gene are LNHNV and YYDKDF (reference sequence). V lost 0 bases and J 5 bases, leaving 8 bases between the germline ends. The CDR3 has 14 amino acids. CDR3 nucleotide sequence: TGTGCCACCAGCAGAGATCCAGGAGATCAGCCCCAGCATTTT. Translating gives CATSRDPGDQPQHF.